This T cell receptor beta chain was recorded in a study of OX40 agonist ivuxolimab in advanced cancers. About the full investigation: Ivuxolimab, which targeted the costimulatory receptor OX40 (CD134), was an agonistic, fully human IgG2 monoclonal antibody. Intravenous ivuxolimab was administered to patients every 2 weeks at six dose levels: 0.01, 0.1, 0.3, 1.5, 3 and 10 mg/kg. Of the roughly 50 dose-escalation patients, hepatocellular carcinoma was present in around 19, melanoma in around 15, renal cell carcinoma in 9 and head and neck cancer in 9. The dose-escalation cohort was approximately 83% male with a mean age of about 54 years, ranging from roughly 20 to 80. Prior anti-PD-1, anti-PD-L1 or anti-CTLA-4 therapy was permitted, and approximately 41% of dose-escalation patients had received checkpoint inhibitors. Partial responses occurred in three dose-escalation patients: two with cutaneous melanoma and one with hepatocellular carcinoma. Peripheral TCRbeta sequencing aimed to test whether ivuxolimab altered TCR sequence diversity and caused clonal T-cell expansion. The paper describes the monotherapy dose-escalation part (N ≈ 52 patients) of the phase I trial of ivuxolimab.

Here V drops 4 bases and J drops 1 base, and the junction holds 11 bases not matched to any gene. The cysteine opens and the phenylalanine closes a CDR3 of 17 amino acids. Of all the DNA, just the CDR3 is kept, 51 bases in frame from base 1. CDR1 and CDR2 were assigned from the germline V gene (reference sequence) as MNHEY and SMNVEV. Genomic DNA was isolated from the sorted cells so that the TCRbeta CDR3 region could be sequenced. The immunoSEQ Assay was used for sequencing of TCRbeta CDR3 regions. TCRdb mirrors the immuneACCESS table, restricted to in-frame sequences. Some clones are absent from its copies; in checked studies, under half trace to an unresolved V gene, and the reason for the others is unknown. The table for this sample lists 50,000 to 55,000 clones; around 87% of them were counted only once. The ten largest clonotypes hold under 2% of the sample. Patients with a history of autoimmune disease or receiving systemic immunosuppression were excluded from the trial. Peripheral blood for TCR sequencing was collected from all dose cohorts at baseline, on cycle 4 day 1, and on cycle 7 day 1. The samples were taken from a phase I, first-in-human, multicenter, open-label dose-escalation trial of ivuxolimab. Adults with locally advanced or metastatic head and neck squamous cell, hepatocellular, melanoma or renal cell carcinoma were enrolled in the trial. CD4+ and CD8+ T cells were sorted separately from peripheral blood before TCR sequencing.

Broader findings and caveats from the paper: The antigen specificity of the peripheral T cells that underwent clonal expansion was not determined. At doses of 0.1 to 3.0 mg/kg, clonal expansion of both CD4+ and CD8+ T cells in blood was seen between baseline and week 6. After ivuxolimab, expanded clones were on average more numerous among CD8+ T cells than among CD4+ T cells. Low levels of normalized T-cell clonal expansion were also shown by some nonresponding patients. Partial responders in the 0.1-3.0 mg/kg groups had among the lowest normalized peripheral clonal expansion, especially among CD8+ T cells.

Concerning this clone itself: It has no known antigen specificity. No base quality information exists; no much larger clone differs at one position.

This chain is built from TRBV27 and TRBJ2-3, and 7 junction bases match TRBD2. The specimen was CD4+ or CD8+ T cells sorted from blood, collected in a trial of the OX40 agonist ivuxolimab. The TCR comes from an adult with an advanced solid tumor such as melanoma, head and neck, liver or kidney cancer. The nucleotides read TGTGCCAGCAGTTCGCCAAACTTAGCGGGCCGCACAGATACGCAGTATTTT. Its protein product is CASSSPNLAGRTDTQYF.